This entry concerns a single T cell receptor beta chain. Its specificity is unknown. One junction end does not reproduce the germline sequence, and a read error may be involved. The template was RNA from unsorted bulk tissue. Distant lung tissue was collected more than 3 cm away from the tumor edge. CDR1 and CDR2 (germline): SGHRS, YFSETQ. This CDR3 has 13 residues. These data are taken from a study of tumor and adjacent non-tumor tissue in lung cancer. Whole-study results and caveats: Tumor tissue had significantly higher TCR diversity than normal lung.

The library came from three nested PCR rounds adapted from ARM-PCR protocols. In TCRdb, the multiplex PCR reads were re-called with MiXCR into one record per CDR3 protein. Among approximately 120,000 distinct CDR3 sequences listed, 60% to 70% were seen once. V is TRBV5-1 and J is TRBJ2-3; D gene uncertain. The TCR comes from a man aged 60-69 years with non-small cell lung cancer. Sequenced material: distant non-tumor lung tissue. CDR3 residues: CASSPAPTDTQYF. CDR3 coding DNA: TGCGCCAGCAGTCCGGCCCCCACAGATACACAGTATTTT.